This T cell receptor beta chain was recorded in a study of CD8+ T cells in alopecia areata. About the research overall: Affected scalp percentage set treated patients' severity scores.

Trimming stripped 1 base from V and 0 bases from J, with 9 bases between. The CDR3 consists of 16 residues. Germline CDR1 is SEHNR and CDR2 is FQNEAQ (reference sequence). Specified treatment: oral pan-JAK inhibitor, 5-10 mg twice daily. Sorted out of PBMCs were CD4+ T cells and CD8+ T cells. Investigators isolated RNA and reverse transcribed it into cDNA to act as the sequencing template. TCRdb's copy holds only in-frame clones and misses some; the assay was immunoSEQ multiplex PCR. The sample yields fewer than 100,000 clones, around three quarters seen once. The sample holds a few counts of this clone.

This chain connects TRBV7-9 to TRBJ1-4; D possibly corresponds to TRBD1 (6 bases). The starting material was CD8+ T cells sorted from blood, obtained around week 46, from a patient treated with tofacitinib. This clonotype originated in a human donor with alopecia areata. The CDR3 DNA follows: TGTGCCAGCAGCTTAGAAACAGGGTCAACTAATGAAAAACTGTTTTTT. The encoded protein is CASSLETGSTNEKLFF.